This T cell receptor (beta chain) comes out of a study of CD8 T cells in Susac syndrome. Negative magnetic isolation gave CD8+ and CD4+ cells; FACS enriched CD8+ TEMRA. RNA in amounts of roughly 0.5 to 1 ug was reverse transcribed with random hexamers. The authors amplified TCR beta CDR3 across 54 Vbeta and 13 Jbeta using immunoSEQ multiplex PCR. TCRdb re-analysed the immunoSEQ multiplex PCR reads in MiXCR, keeping a single row per CDR3 protein. The table has 70,000 to 100,000 distinct CDR3 sequences, roughly 95% seen once. The clonotype was recovered from a human donor with Susac syndrome. Material for sequencing was CD8+ T cells from PBMCs.

The CDR3 loop reads CASRQAGETQYF. The CDR3 DNA reads as TGTGCCAGTCGGCAAGCGGGGGAGACCCAGTACTTC. The V call is TRBV19, the J call TRBJ2-5, with 7 bases aligning to TRBD2. The junction had 5 bases not matched to a gene; V was cut back by 8 bases and J by 5 bases. The CDR3 extends over 12 amino acids. Germline CDR1 and CDR2: LNHDA and SQIVND (reference sequence).